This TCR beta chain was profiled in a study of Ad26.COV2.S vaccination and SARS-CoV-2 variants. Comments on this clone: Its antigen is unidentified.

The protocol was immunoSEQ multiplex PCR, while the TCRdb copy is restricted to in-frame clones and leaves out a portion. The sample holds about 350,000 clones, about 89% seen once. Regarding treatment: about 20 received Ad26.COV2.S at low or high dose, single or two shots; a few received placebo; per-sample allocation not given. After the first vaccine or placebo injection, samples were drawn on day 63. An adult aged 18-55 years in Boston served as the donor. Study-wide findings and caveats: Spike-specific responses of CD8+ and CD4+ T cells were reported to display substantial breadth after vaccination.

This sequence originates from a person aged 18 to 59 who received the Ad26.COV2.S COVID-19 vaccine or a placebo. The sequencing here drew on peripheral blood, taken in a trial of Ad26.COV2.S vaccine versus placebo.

CDR3 DNA: TGTGCCAGCAGCGGGGGACAGGGCGGCCTCCAAGAGACCCAGTACTTC. The encoded protein is CASSGGQGGLQETQYF. V gene TRBV5-4 combines with J gene TRBJ2-5, with 9 bases matching TRBD1. Trimming cost V 4 bases and J 1 base; bases outside gene matches: 8. The V gene's germline CDR1 is SGHNT and CDR2 YYREEE (reference sequence). CDR3 length: 16 amino acids.